This T cell receptor (beta chain) derives from a study of T cells in Graves' hyperthyroidism and ophthalmopathy. Germline CDR1 MDHEN, CDR2 SYDVKM. This CDR3 is built from 17 residues. V was pared by 5 bases and J by 6 bases, with 20 bases between. The TCR beta CDR3 regions underwent amplification using RNA transcripts as the source. With the HTBI primer set, the TCR CDR3 went through a first round of RT-PCR. Each CDR3 protein gets one entry after TCRdb re-called the multiplex PCR reads with MiXCR. This table holds fewer than 550,000 distinct CDR3 sequences, less than 25% found once. Sequencing was performed on blood. This receptor was identified in a woman younger than 45 with Graves' ophthalmopathy. The chain has TRBV28 and TRBJ1-6; the D gene is possibly TRBD1 (5 bases). The CDR3 is CASSQLQERLGNSPLHF. As DNA, the CDR3 is TGTGCCAGCAGTCAGCTACAGGAAAGATTGGGTAATTCACCCCTCCACTTT.